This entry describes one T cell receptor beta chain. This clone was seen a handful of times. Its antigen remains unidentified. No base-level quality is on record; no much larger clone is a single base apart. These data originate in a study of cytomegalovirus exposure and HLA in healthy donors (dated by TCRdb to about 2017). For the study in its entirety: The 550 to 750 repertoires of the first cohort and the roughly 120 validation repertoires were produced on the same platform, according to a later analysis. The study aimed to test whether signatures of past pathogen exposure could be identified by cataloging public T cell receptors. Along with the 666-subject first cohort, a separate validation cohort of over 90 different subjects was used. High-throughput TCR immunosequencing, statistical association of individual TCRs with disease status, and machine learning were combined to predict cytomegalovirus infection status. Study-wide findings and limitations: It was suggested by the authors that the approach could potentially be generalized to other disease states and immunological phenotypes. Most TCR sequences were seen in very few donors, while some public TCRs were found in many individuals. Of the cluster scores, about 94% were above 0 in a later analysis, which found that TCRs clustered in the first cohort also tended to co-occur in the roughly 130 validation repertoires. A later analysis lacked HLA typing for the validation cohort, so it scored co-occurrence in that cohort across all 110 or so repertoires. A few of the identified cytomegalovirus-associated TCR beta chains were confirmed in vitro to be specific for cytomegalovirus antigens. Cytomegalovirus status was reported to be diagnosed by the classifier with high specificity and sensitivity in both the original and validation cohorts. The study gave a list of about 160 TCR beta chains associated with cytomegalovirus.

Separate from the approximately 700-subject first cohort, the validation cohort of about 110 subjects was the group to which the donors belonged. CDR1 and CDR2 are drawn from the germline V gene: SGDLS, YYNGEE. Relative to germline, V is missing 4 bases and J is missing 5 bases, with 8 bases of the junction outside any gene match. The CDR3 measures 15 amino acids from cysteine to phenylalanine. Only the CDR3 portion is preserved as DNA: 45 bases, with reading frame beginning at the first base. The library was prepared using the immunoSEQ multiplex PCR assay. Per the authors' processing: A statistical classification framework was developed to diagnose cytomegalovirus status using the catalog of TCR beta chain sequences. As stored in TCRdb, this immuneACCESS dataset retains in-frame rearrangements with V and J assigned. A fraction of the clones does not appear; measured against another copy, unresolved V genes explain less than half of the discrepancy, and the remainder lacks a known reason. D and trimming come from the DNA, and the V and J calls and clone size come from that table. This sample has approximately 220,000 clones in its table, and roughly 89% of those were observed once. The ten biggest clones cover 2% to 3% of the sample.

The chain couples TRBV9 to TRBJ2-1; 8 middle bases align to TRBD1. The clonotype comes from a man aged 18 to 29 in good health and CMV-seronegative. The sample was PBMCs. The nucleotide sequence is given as TGTGCCAGCAGCACCGGACAGGGCTCGAACAATGAGCAGTTCTTC. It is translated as CASSTGQGSNNEQFF.